The sequence of this T cell receptor (beta chain) was determined in a study of blood T cells in healthy people across ages (dated by TCRdb to the mid-2010s). About the full investigation: In model experiments, template switching captured about one uniquely barcoded TCR beta cDNA molecule for every two T cells. Age-related changes in TCR beta repertoire diversity were measured in the study by deep sequencing normalized with unique cDNA molecular identifiers. Four age groups were formed from the donors: young (average approximately 17 years), middle-aged (approximately 39), aged (around 68) and long-lived (around 80). Donors of different ages were randomly distributed across sequencing lanes to avoid experimental bias. Using the same blood draw, the study looked at two additional independent replicas of 1 million unique cDNA reads for two donors, one aged 18 to 29 and the other aged 80 or older. General findings and caveats noted by the study authors: Observed TCR beta diversity correlated strongly with the percentage of naive T cells measured by flow cytometry. Conclusive comparison of naive and antigen-experienced compartments was prevented by the profiling of bulk unsorted PBMCs. Compared with the aged group, the long-lived group had more naive CD4+ T cells, fewer expanded clones and increased TCR diversity, a pattern suggesting age selection. Because the CMV infection status of the donors was unknown, age-related changes in expanded clonotypes may potentially have been confounded. Total diversity estimates from one million sequenced T cells were considered lower bounds and underestimates. Observed TCR beta diversity per million T cells fell roughly linearly with age, and a significant reduction was already apparent by age approximately 41.

From the cysteine up to the phenylalanine, the CDR3 has a length of 14 residues. Just CDR3 DNA is preserved here, 42 bases in frame from base 1. At the junction V is shortened by 6 bases and J by 5 bases; bases outside the gene matches: 6. For CDR1 and CDR2, the germline V gene (reference sequence) lists SEHNR and FQNEAQ. Library prep was done by 5' RACE. The sequencer listed for this sample is Illumina HiSeq 2500. A second PCR of about 6 to 11 cycles was performed with a sample-barcoded 5' primer and a J-beta primer mix. Each TCR beta cDNA molecule received a unique molecular identifier from a template-switch 5' adaptor carrying 12 random nucleotides. At least 3 million CDR3-containing paired-end reads were obtained from each sample. The Mint cDNA synthesis kit, primed by a TRBC-specific oligonucleotide, was used to synthesize first-strand cDNA from all RNA. All cDNA was treated with uracil-DNA glycosylase and then went through a first 18-cycle PCR with the universal primers M1SS and BC2_uni_R. The original methods were these. Normalization of each sample was performed by random selection of 1 million high-quality reads, each carrying a distinct molecular identifier. Instead of being binned into consensus sequences, reads that shared molecular identifiers were thrown out. CDR3 identification, clonotype clustering and error correction used MiTCR with a Q25 quality threshold and the strictest error-elimination algorithm. A nonparametric unseen species model using Euler transformation provided a lower-bound estimate of total TCR beta diversity. The public sequencing data were trimmed at Q25 with fastp and processed into clonotypes with MiXCR by TCRdb, which kept only in-frame beta chains. Every CDR3 protein is listed once, alongside the most common genes and DNA of its rows. TCRdb's processing, not the authors' own work, is the source of the V and J calls. Present in this sample are approximately 800,000 distinct CDR3 sequences, just over 55% of which were seen just once. 20% to 30% of the sample is in the top ten clones.

The roughly 39 donors, aged about 6 to 100 years, were systemically healthy Caucasian individuals from Russia. Each donor gave approximately 9.3 milliliters of peripheral blood, collected into EDTA-treated Vacutainer tubes. Ficoll-Paque density-gradient centrifugation was used to isolate PBMCs, with at least 6.5 million obtained per sample. Trizol reagent was used to extract total RNA from the PBMCs, yielding at least 5.5 micrograms per sample. For every donor, flow cytometry on a PBMC aliquot measured the percentage of naive CD45RAhigh/CD27high T cells. Points on this clonotype: Its antigen is currently not known. The input lacks base qualities; no much larger clone sits a single base away.

Sequenced material: blood. The chain is encoded by TRBV7-9 joined to TRBJ2-1; TRBD1 aligns with 8 central bases. The receptor comes from a man between 35 and 55 years old in good health. CDR3 region: CASRPGTGHNEQFF. The sequence in DNA is TGTGCCAGCAGGCCGGGGACAGGTCACAATGAGCAGTTCTTC.